Presented here are 27 T cell receptor beta chains from one specimen sequenced in a study of breast tumors, draining lymph nodes, adjacent tissues (dated by TCRdb to the mid-2010s). The library was made by multiplex PCR. Sequencing took place on an Illumina HiSeq 2000. The public reads were reanalyzed by TCRdb: fastp trimming at Q25, MiXCR alignment, in-frame beta chains only. For every CDR3 protein sequence, its rows merge into one entry that carries the most common genes and DNA. This sample holds more than 20,000 distinct CDR3 sequences; about 60% were observed only once. Around 15% of the sample belongs to the ten largest clones. The material sequenced was breast tumor tissue. These receptors were collected from a female donor with breast cancer. Some clones in this sample may be carry-over from other donors' samples.

The CDR3, as DNA: TGTGCCAGCAACCTAGCGGGAGGTAACGAGCAGTACTTC. This codes for CASNLAGGNEQYF. The V gene is TRBV9, the J gene TRBJ2-7, with 11 positions matching TRBD2. This CDR3 spans 13 amino acids. V lost 6 bases to trimming and J lost 5 bases; unmatched junction nucleotides: 4. Germline values: CDR1 SGDLS, CDR2 YYNGEE.

The chain combines TRBV7-2 with TRBJ2-5, with no clear D. The CDR3 is 15 amino acids. Per the germline V gene, CDR1 is SGHTA and CDR2 is FQGNSA. V lost 0 bases to trimming and J lost 4 bases, with 12 bases between them. The chain's CDR3 is CASSLASGLAETQYF. CDR3 nucleotide sequence: TGTGCCAGCAGCTTAGCCTCTGGGCTGGCAGAGACCCAGTACTTC.

This clonotype is termed medium-sized (0.01 to 0.1%). The genes are TRBV24-1 and TRBJ2-1; D is undetermined. This CDR3 has 13 amino acids. V was cut by 4 bases and J by 8 bases, with 11 bases left in between. Looked up from germline, CDR1 is KGHDR and CDR2 is SFDVKD. CDR3 sequence: CATSDGTRDEQFF. The CDR3 DNA reads TGTGCCACCAGTGACGGAACCCGGGATGAGCAGTTCTTC.

This clonotype was seen at least ten times. The rearrangement links TRBV11-3 to TRBJ2-5, with 7 bases that match TRBD1. The ends lost 1 base at V and 5 bases at J; junction bases unmatched: 10. The CDR3 is made up of 16 amino acids. Germline V CDR1 and CDR2: SGHNT, YENEEA. CDR3 sequence reads: CASSLAPTTGSETQYF. CDR3 nucleotide sequence: TGTGCCAGCAGCTTAGCCCCCACGACAGGGTCGGAGACCCAGTACTTC. Drawing the rest from reference TRBV11-3 and TRBJ2-5, the complete variable domain is EAGVVQSPRYKIIEKKQPVAFWCNPISGHNTLYWYLQNLGQGPELLIRYENEEAVDDSQLPKDRFSAERLKGVDSTLKIQPAELGDSAVYLCASSLAPTTGSETQYFGPGTRLLVL.

There are a few counts of this clonotype. V and J are TRBV11-2 and TRBJ2-5, with TRBD2 as a possible D gene (6 bases). The V gene lost 5 bases and the J gene lost 1 base, with 17 bases spanning the gap. The CDR3 loop spans 16 amino acids. Looked up from germline, CDR1 is SGHAT and CDR2 is FQNNGV. The CDR3 DNA sequence: TGTGCCAGCAGCCCCTGGGCTAGCGCGAGCCAAGAGACCCAGTACTTC. Its protein is CASSPWASASQETQYF. The entire variable domain, with the rest obtained from reference TRBV11-2 and TRBJ2-5, is as follows: EAGVAQSPRYKIIEKRQSVAFWCNPISGHATLYWYQQILGQGPKLLIQFQNNGVVDDSQLPKDRFSAERLKGVDSTLKIQPAKLEDSAVYLCASSPWASASQETQYFGPGTRLLVL.

This chain uses TRBV5-1 with TRBJ1-5; D might be TRBD1 (6 bases). The germline V gene encodes CDR1 SGHRS and CDR2 YFSETQ. The CDR3 sequence is 17 residues long. Trimming took off 7 bases at V and 0 bases at J, with 20 bases between the two ends. Here the CDR3 DNA reads TGCGCCAGCGGGACACCCGTCTTCCCTTATAGCAATCAGCCCCAGCATTTT. Encoded protein: CASGTPVFPYSNQPQHF.

The chain uses TRBV12-3 or TRBV12-4 and TRBJ1-1; 8 bases map to TRBD1. This CDR3 has 16 residues. The ends lost 5 bases at V and 4 bases at J; junction bases unmatched: 12. The CDR3: CASSRFGTGFSTEAFF. The CDR3 DNA follows: TGTGCCAGCAGTCGATTCGGGACAGGCTTCAGCACTGAAGCTTTCTTT.

V gene TRBV20-1 combines with J gene TRBJ2-3; D is uncertain. Trimming removed 3 bases from V and 3 bases from J, with 13 bases in between. CDR1 is DFQATT and CDR2 is SNEGSKA in the germline V gene (reference sequence). The CDR3 runs to 14 residues. Written as DNA, the CDR3 is TGCAGTGCTAGGAAGGGATCCCGGACAGATACGCAGTATTTT. It translates to CSARKGSRTDTQYF.

This chain joins TRBV6-1 and TRBJ1-6; D may be TRBD1 (6 bases). Germline V gene lookup returns CDR1 MNHNS and CDR2 SASEGT. This CDR3 spans 16 amino acids. Between the trimmed V and J ends, which lost 1 base and 1 base, there was a span of 8 bases. The CDR3 is CASSEDRESYNSPLHF. The CDR3 DNA follows: TGTGCCAGCAGTGAAGACAGGGAGTCCTATAATTCACCCCTCCACTTT.

This rearrangement joins TRBV2 to TRBJ2-1; TRBD1 matches 7 bases. The CDR3 has 13 amino acids. The ends lost 7 bases at V and 8 bases at J; junction bases unmatched: 8. Germline V gene lookup returns CDR1 SNHLY and CDR2 FYNNEI. The CDR3 reads CASTSQGFHEQFF. CDR3 bases: TGTGCCAGCACCTCACAGGGGTTCCATGAGCAGTTCTTC.

The V gene is TRBV12-3 or TRBV12-4, the J gene TRBJ2-7, with 15 nucleotides matching TRBD2. Trimming at V came to 5 bases and at J to 1 base, leaving 18 bases not matched to a gene. This CDR3 comprises 21 residues. DNA for the CDR3: TGTGCCAGCAGTCCCACCCCCGGGACTAGCGGGGGGAGTTTCAGGTCCTACGAGCAGTACTTC. This gives the protein CASSPTPGTSGGSFRSYEQYF.

This clonotype showed up many times. This may be a read error, as it is one base from a much larger clone. This chain connects TRBV5-4 to TRBJ1-2; D gene ambiguous. V was pared by 4 bases and J by 4 bases, with 14 bases between. The CDR3 extends over 14 amino acids. CDR1 and CDR2 (germline): SGHNT, YYREEE (reference sequence). The CDR3 sequence is CASSTGSAPYGYTF. The CDR3 nucleotides are TGTGCCAGCAGCACCGGGTCAGCCCCCTATGGCTACACCTTC.

This clonotype was observed at least ten times. A much larger clone lies a single base off, so this may be a read error. This rearrangement joins TRBV9 to TRBJ1-2; 12 nucleotides align to TRBD1. CDR3 length equals 15 residues. Looked up from germline, CDR1 is SGDLS and CDR2 is YYNGEE. The DNA for the CDR3 is TGTGCCAGCAGCGTTGGGACAGGGGGCAACTATGGCTCCGCCTTC. This gives the protein CASSVGTGGNYGSAF.

The rearrangement joins TRBV12-3 or TRBV12-4 to TRBJ1-3; D possibly corresponds to TRBD1 (5 bases). The CDR3 runs to 12 residues. V was pared by 6 bases and J by 8 bases, with 11 bases between. The DNA of the CDR3 is TGTGCCAGCAGCTCAGGGATTCACACCATATATTTT. Encoded protein: CASSSGIHTIYF.

The chain joins TRBV2 to TRBJ2-3, with 12 bases fitting TRBD2. The V segment lost 10 bases and the J segment 2 bases; nucleotides outside the gene matches: 7. The CDR3 covers 15 residues. Germline CDR1 and CDR2: SNHLY and FYNNEI. For the CDR3, the DNA is TGTGCCAAAAGAAGACTAGCGGGGGACACAGATACGCAGTATTTT. This codes for CAKRRLAGDTDTQYF. Full variable domain (remainder filled in from reference TRBV2 and TRBJ2-3): EPEVTQTPSHQVTQMGQEVILRCVPISNHLYFYWYRQILGQKVEFLVSFYNNEISEKSEIFDDQFSVERPDGSNFTLKIRSTKLEDSAMYFCAKRRLAGDTDTQYFGPGTRLTVL.

V usage is TRBV7-2 and J usage is TRBJ2-2; the D is unclear. CDR3 size: 13 residues. V was cut by 3 bases and J by 2 bases, with 4 bases left in between. Per the germline V gene, CDR1 is SGHTA and CDR2 is FQGNSA. CDR3 nucleotide sequence: TGTGCCAGCAGCTTTACAAACACCGGGGAGCTGTTTTTT. Encoded protein: CASSFTNTGELFF.

V gene TRBV7-6 combines with J gene TRBJ2-5; D gene unclear. Trimming took off 2 bases at V and 3 bases at J, with 7 bases between the two ends. Germline CDR1 SGHVS, CDR2 FNYEAQ. This CDR3 spans 13 amino acids. The CDR3 region is CASSLITEETQYF. CDR3 nucleotides: TGTGCCAGCAGCTTAATAACAGAAGAGACCCAGTACTTC.

By share, this clonotype ranks as medium-sized (0.01 to 0.1%). This chain uses TRBV4-1 with TRBJ2-1; TRBD1 is a possible D gene (6 bases). From germline, CDR1 is MGHRA and CDR2 YSYEKL. This CDR3 is built from 13 residues. Trimming shortened V by 3 bases and J by 10 bases, and 13 bases separated the two germline ends. The CDR3 DNA is TGCGCCAGCAGCCAGGGTAGACAGGCCGAGCAGTTCTTC. Amino acids: CASSQGRQAEQFF.

A note on this clonotype: This may stem from a read error, because a much larger clone lies one nucleotide away. The CDR3, as DNA: TGCAGTGCTGCCCCGGGCAGCTACGAGCCGTACTTC. Protein sequence: CSAAPGSYEPYF. The chain couples TRBV20-1 to TRBJ2-7; D is ambiguous. Looked up from germline, CDR1 is DFQATT and CDR2 is SNEGSKA (reference sequence). The CDR3 extends over 12 amino acids.

The J gene is TRBJ2-7, the V gene TRBV20-1; D is unclear. Trimming took off 6 bases at V and 3 bases at J, with 9 bases between the two ends. The CDR3 extends over 11 amino acids. The V gene's germline CDR1 is DFQATT and CDR2 SNEGSKA (reference sequence). The CDR3 loop reads CSAETGYEQYF. The CDR3 DNA sequence: TGCAGTGCGGAAACTGGCTACGAGCAGTACTTC.

Points on this clonotype: Relative to the germline gene, one junction end is altered; a read error may explain this. The chain joins TRBV6-2 or TRBV6-3 to TRBJ2-2, with TRBD2 identical over 9 bases. Germline CDR1 and CDR2: MNHEY and SVGEGT. CDR3 length equals 16 residues. CDR3 bases: TGTGCCAGCAGTCACTCGGGACTAGCTGTTCCCGGGGAGCTGTTTTTT. Protein product: CASSHSGLAVPGELFF.

The rearrangement links TRBV20-1 to TRBJ2-5; D unclear. Between the trimmed V and J ends, which lost 6 bases and 4 bases, there was a span of 21 bases. Germline-derived CDR1 and CDR2 are DFQATT and SNEGSKA (reference sequence). CDR3 length: 15 residues. The CDR3 DNA reads TGCAGTGCAGTCGGGTACCGGGCCAATTCAGAGACCCAGTACTTC. This translates into CSAVGYRANSETQYF.

The V call is TRBV18, the J call TRBJ2-3, with 13 bases identical to TRBD2. CDR1 and CDR2 from the germline V gene are KGHSH and LQKENI. The CDR3 is 18 amino acids. Losses at the gene ends were 7 bases for V and 0 bases for J; bases not matched to a gene: 10. As DNA, the CDR3 is TGTGCCAGCTTATCCGGGACTAGCGGGATCACTAGCACAGATACGCAGTATTTT. This sequence encodes CASLSGTSGITSTDTQYF.

The J gene is TRBJ1-2, the V gene TRBV6-1, with D unresolved. The V gene's germline CDR1 is MNHNS and CDR2 SASEGT. The CDR3 has 13 amino acids. V was cut by 2 bases and J by 2 bases, with 6 bases left in between. The CDR3 sequence is CASSENSNYGYTF. In DNA form, the CDR3 reads TGTGCCAGCAGTGAAAACAGCAACTATGGCTACACCTTC.

The rearrangement joins TRBV11-1 to TRBJ2-5, with D maybe TRBD2 (5 bases). Germline values: CDR1 SGHAT, CDR2 FQDESV (reference sequence). This CDR3 has 15 residues. V was clipped by 1 base and J by 6 bases, with 15 bases between them. The CDR3 coding sequence is TGTGCCAGCAGCTTAGTTTTCGGGGTCTGGCAGACCCAGTACTTC. Translating it yields CASSLVFGVWQTQYF.

V usage is TRBV18 and J usage is TRBJ2-3, with D possibly being TRBD2 (5 bases). Trimming removed 3 bases from V and 7 bases from J, with 14 bases in between. CDR1 and CDR2 from the germline V gene are KGHSH and LQKENI. The CDR3 sequence is 14 residues long. CDR3 in amino acids: CASSPLSERNTQYF. The CDR3 nucleotides are TGTGCCAGCTCACCCCTTAGCGAGCGAAATACGCAGTATTTT.

In DNA, the CDR3 is TGTGCCAGCAGTGAACAGGGGCGGGATGGCTACACCTTC. It specifies CASSEQGRDGYTF. V is TRBV2 and J is TRBJ1-2; D is perhaps TRBD1 (6 bases). The V end was cut by 2 bases, the J end by 6 bases, with 10 bases between. This CDR3 contains 13 residues. Germline assignment: CDR1 SNHLY and CDR2 FYNNEI. The complete variable domain, with remaining parts taken from reference TRBV2 and TRBJ1-2, reads EPEVTQTPSHQVTQMGQEVILRCVPISNHLYFYWYRQILGQKVEFLVSFYNNEISEKSEIFDDQFSVERPDGSNFTLKIRSTKLEDSAMYFCASSEQGRDGYTFGSGTRLTVV.